This T cell receptor (beta chain) was recorded in a study of blood T cells in healthy people across ages. PCR was performed a second time for roughly 7 to 12 cycles using a sample-barcoded 5' primer and a J-beta primer mix. Every cDNA molecule bore a tag from a template-switch adaptor containing 12 random nucleotides. TCRdb redid the calling of the 5' RACE reads with MiXCR, one entry per CDR3 protein. The table has about 720,000 distinct CDR3 sequences, about 20% seen once. Trimming removed 1 base from V and 1 base from J, with 8 bases in between. In germline, CDR1 is MGHDK, CDR2 SYGVNS. The CDR3 runs 15 residues. Notes on the study in general: Observed TCR beta diversity showed a strong correlation with the percentage of naive T cells as measured by flow cytometry.

This clonotype was picked up many times. Its specificity is unknown. Input material: blood. V gene TRBV25-1 combines with J gene TRBJ2-1; D tentatively fits TRBD1 or TRBD2 (5 bases each). This receptor was obtained from a man aged 70-80 years in good health. The CDR3 reads CASSEFGGSYNEQFF. The CDR3 DNA is TGTGCCAGCAGTGAATTTGGGGGATCCTACAATGAGCAGTTCTTC.